The 26 T cell receptor beta chains listed next were all sequenced from one sample in a study of blood T cell repertoires in COVID-19. Data came from immunoSEQ multiplex PCR; TCRdb stores just in-frame clones and leaves some out. Of tens of thousands of clones listed, around 90% are singletons. The sample was peripheral blood. The receptors shown here come from a woman of 80 years or more with COVID-19, enrolled during active disease.

This clone occurred once. This chain uses TRBV18 with TRBJ1-2, with D maybe TRBD1 (5 bases). The CDR3 totals 14 residues. Germline V CDR1 and CDR2: KGHSH, LQKENI. V was pared by 3 bases and J by 5 bases, with 13 bases between. The DNA for the CDR3 is TGTGCCAGCTCACCGAACGACAGTCCGTATGGCTACACCTTC. Its protein is CASSPNDSPYGYTF. The variable domain in full, completed from reference TRBV18 and TRBJ1-2, reads NAGVMQNPRHLVRRRGQEARLRCSPMKGHSHVYWYRQLPEEGLKFMVYLQKENIIDESGMPKERFSAEFPKEGPSILRIQQVVRGDSAAYFCASSPNDSPYGYTFGSGTRLTVV.

V and J are TRBV19 and TRBJ1-6, with D uncertain. Trimming left V 4 bases short and J 5 bases short, with 18 bases between. The CDR3 spans 17 residues. The germline CDR1 and CDR2 sequences are LNHDA and SQIVND (reference sequence). The CDR3 sequence is CASSSLWPRGNNSPLHF. The CDR3 DNA reads TGTGCCAGTAGTAGTCTTTGGCCACGAGGAAATAATTCACCCCTCCACTTT.

The chain uses TRBV6-6 and TRBJ1-5; 7 bases line up with TRBD1. The CDR3 has 15 amino acids. The V gene's germline CDR1 is MNHNY and CDR2 SVGAGI (reference sequence). Unmatched junction bases numbered 5, after V lost 6 bases and J lost 0 bases. The CDR3 reads CASRQGQNSNQPQHF. The CDR3 DNA reads TGTGCCAGCAGACAGGGACAGAATAGCAATCAGCCCCAGCATTTT.

The rearrangement uses TRBV4-2 and TRBJ2-2, with 9 bases matching TRBD2. J was trimmed by 3 bases and V by 0 bases; bases with no gene match: 2. There are 16 residues in the CDR3. Germline V gene data show CDR1 as LGHNA and CDR2 as YNFKEQ. CDR3 loop: CASSQEAGGHTGELFF. The CDR3 region has the DNA TGTGCCAGCAGCCAAGAGGCGGGGGGGCACACCGGGGAGCTGTTTTTT.

CDR3 region: CASSPSGLQETQYF. In nucleotides, the CDR3 is TGTGCCAGCAGTCCATCAGGATTACAAGAGACCCAGTACTTC. This sequence joins TRBV27 and TRBJ2-5; D gene ambiguous. The CDR3 spans 14 residues. CDR1 and CDR2 from the germline V gene are MNHEY and SMNVEV (reference sequence). The V and J ends lost 5 bases and 2 bases respectively, with 12 bases between them.

The chain is built from TRBV5-1 and TRBJ2-1; maybe TRBD1 (6 bases). The V end was cut by 4 bases, the J end by 0 bases, with 14 bases between. The CDR3 loop spans 16 amino acids. From germline, CDR1 is SGHRS and CDR2 YFSETQ. CDR3 DNA sequence: TGCGCCAGCAGCCACAGACAGGCTAGCTCCTACAATGAGCAGTTCTTC. Protein: CASSHRQASSYNEQFF.

The chain recombines TRBV10-3 with TRBJ1-3; perhaps TRBD1 as D (5 bases). The CDR3 has 16 amino acids. Trimming stripped 4 bases from V and 0 bases from J, with 13 bases between. Germline CDR1 reads ENHRY; CDR2 reads SYGVKD. CDR3 amino acids: CAISVSTGGSGNTIYF. As DNA, the CDR3 is TGTGCCATCAGTGTTTCGACGGGGGGCTCTGGAAACACCATATATTTT.

The J gene is TRBJ1-5, the V gene TRBV2; TRBD1 aligns across 7 bases. CDR1 is SNHLY and CDR2 is FYNNEI in the germline V gene. Trimming cost V 8 bases and J 0 bases; bases outside gene matches: 4. The CDR3 spans 14 residues. In nucleotides, the CDR3 is TGTGCCAGCCAGGGGGGTAATAGCAATCAGCCCCAGCATTTT. It yields the protein CASQGGNSNQPQHF.

The gene calls are TRBV6-1 and TRBJ2-7, with TRBD1 matching 9 bases. This CDR3 region has 17 residues. J lost 4 bases, V lost 4 bases, and 14 bases had no gene match. Germline CDR1 and CDR2: MNHNS and SASEGT. CDR3 DNA sequence: TGTGCCAGCAGTGCTAAAACCCTCGGGACAGGGTGGTACGAGCAGTACTTC. It encodes CASSAKTLGTGWYEQYF.

This clone was detected a few times. The chain employs TRBV5-8 and TRBJ1-1; 8 bases are a match to TRBD1. The J segment lost 3 bases and the V segment lost 1 base, leaving 8 bases of the junction unmatched. Germline V gene data show CDR1 as SGHTS and CDR2 as YDEGEE. There are 16 residues in the CDR3. CDR3 DNA sequence: TGTGCCAGCAGCTTGAGCAGGGGGCGGGTGGACACTGAAGCTTTCTTT. This encodes CASSLSRGRVDTEAFF.

The J gene is TRBJ1-6, the V gene TRBV7-9; a weak D match, TRBD1 (6 bases). V lost 3 bases and J 5 bases, leaving 14 bases between the germline ends. CDR3 length equals 16 residues. The germline V gene has CDR1 SEHNR and CDR2 FQNEAQ (reference sequence). The CDR3 nucleotides are TGTGCCAGCAGCTTTCAGGGGACCCCGAATAATTCACCCCTCCACTTT. It codes for CASSFQGTPNNSPLHF.

This chain joins TRBV7-9 and TRBJ1-2, with 8 bases aligning to TRBD1. The germline V gene encodes CDR1 SEHNR and CDR2 FQNEAQ (reference sequence). CDR3 length: 16 residues. V was pared by 5 bases and J by 6 bases, with 14 bases of the junction left unmatched. The CDR3 DNA follows: TGTGCCAGCAGCACGATCAGGGGGCGCCTTTCGGATGGCTACACCTTC. It is translated as CASSTIRGRLSDGYTF.

The chain recombines TRBV6-5 with TRBJ1-6; tentative D call: TRBD1 (5 bases). With 8 bases removed from V and 8 bases from J, the gap between germline ends came to 13 bases. Germline loops: CDR1 MNHEY, CDR2 SVGAGI. The CDR3 runs to 13 residues. CDR3 sequence: CASSQAGYSPLHF. CDR3 nucleotide sequence: TGTGCCAGCTCACAAGCAGGGTATTCACCCCTCCACTTT.

The V gene is TRBV20-1, the J gene TRBJ2-3; D not resolved. The CDR3 runs to 12 residues. Germline V gene sequence: CDR1 DFQATT, CDR2 SNEGSKA (reference sequence). V was pared by 5 bases and J by 4 bases, with 10 bases between. The CDR3 loop reads CSARVRADTQYF. CDR3 coding DNA: TGCAGTGCTCGTGTACGGGCAGATACGCAGTATTTT.

This clone was recorded a few times. The chain joins TRBV7-3 to TRBJ1-2; 8 bases are a match to TRBD1. Germline values: CDR1 SGHTA, CDR2 FQGTGA. The CDR3 consists of 14 residues. Trimming cost V 5 bases and J 7 bases; bases outside gene matches: 9. This CDR3 is CASSTDRASSGYTF. The CDR3 nucleotides are TGTGCCAGCAGCACGGACAGGGCCTCGAGTGGCTACACCTTC.

This chain joins TRBV6-5 and TRBJ1-2; 7 nucleotides align to TRBD1. In germline, CDR1 is MNHEY, CDR2 SVGAGI. This CDR3 is built from 13 residues. The V segment lost 8 bases and the J segment 4 bases; nucleotides outside the gene matches: 7. The CDR3 region is CASGGSGGYGYTF. The CDR3 nucleotides read TGTGCCAGCGGGGGTTCAGGGGGCTATGGCTACACCTTC.

The chain couples TRBV19 to TRBJ1-5, with 9 bases fitting TRBD1. The junction had 4 bases not matched to a gene; V was cut back by 3 bases and J by 4 bases. Germline loops: CDR1 LNHDA, CDR2 SQIVND (reference sequence). The CDR3 spans 15 residues. The CDR3 nucleotides read TGTGCCAGTAGTATTAGACAGGGGGGAAATCAGCCCCAGCATTTT. As protein: CASSIRQGGNQPQHF.

This rearrangement joins TRBV6-5 to TRBJ2-2, with D possibly TRBD2 on 5 matching bases. CDR3 size: 13 residues. Germline V gives CDR1 MNHEY, CDR2 SVGAGI. V lost 7 bases and J lost 3, with 9 bases in between. The CDR3 DNA sequence: TGTGCCAGCACAGCGGTGGACACCGGGGAGCTGTTTTTT. As protein: CASTAVDTGELFF.

This chain links TRBV5-6 with TRBJ1-5, with D perhaps matching TRBD1 (5 bases). This CDR3 comprises 14 residues. V was shortened by 4 bases and J by 3 bases, with 11 bases between the two germline ends. Germline V gene sequence: CDR1 SGHDT, CDR2 YYEEEE. The CDR3 is CASSPSRDNQPQHF. The CDR3 DNA sequence: TGTGCCAGCAGCCCGTCCAGGGACAATCAGCCCCAGCATTTT. The full variable domain, with the rest looked up from reference TRBV5-6 and TRBJ1-5, is DAGVTQSPTHLIKTRGQQVTLRCSPKSGHDTVSWYQQALGQGPQFIFQYYEEEERQRGNFPDRFSGHQFPNYSSELNVNALLLGDSALYLCASSPSRDNQPQHFGDGTRLSIL.

For the CDR3, the DNA is TGTGCCAGTAGTGGACAGTTATATGAAAAACTGTTTTTT. Translated: CASSGQLYEKLFF. The J gene is TRBJ1-4, the V gene TRBV19; D is perhaps TRBD1 (6 bases). Germline values: CDR1 LNHDA, CDR2 SQIVND (reference sequence). The CDR3 length is 13 residues. V was trimmed by 5 bases and J by 6 bases, leaving 10 bases between them.

The chain links TRBV3-1 (or the pseudogene TRBV3-2) to TRBJ1-5, with D unclear. CDR1 is LGHDT, CDR2 YNNKEL, per germline (reference sequence). This CDR3 has 13 residues. The germline V and J ends were trimmed by 0 bases and 6 bases, with 6 bases remaining between them. CDR3 residues: CASSQDRGQPQHF. Written as DNA, the CDR3 is TGTGCCAGCAGCCAAGATCGGGGTCAGCCCCAGCATTTT.

To note about this clone: At one of its ends the junction is not consistent with the germline gene, which may arise from a read error. V gene TRBV12-5 combines with J gene TRBJ2-3; D is possibly TRBD1 (5 bases). The CDR3 consists of 17 residues. Germline-derived CDR1 and CDR2 are LGHNT and FRNRAP. The chain's CDR3 is CASALKGASANRDTQYF. In DNA, the CDR3 is TGTGCTAGTGCTTTGAAAGGGGCGTCCGCAAATCGGGATACGCAGTATTTT.

The J gene is TRBJ2-6, the V gene TRBV2; the D gene is possibly TRBD2 (5 bases). Germline CDR1 reads SNHLY; CDR2 reads FYNNEI. The CDR3 length is 16 residues. Deletions cut 6 bases from V and 1 base from J, with 13 bases between. The CDR3 is CASSGGQRSGANVLTF. The DNA of the CDR3 is TGTGCCAGCAGCGGAGGCCAGAGATCTGGGGCCAACGTCCTGACTTTC.

The chain uses TRBV11-3 and TRBJ1-3; 8 nucleotides align to TRBD1. This CDR3 has 15 residues. Germline V gives CDR1 SGHNT, CDR2 YENEEA. V shed 3 bases, J shed 4 bases, and the junction held 5 bases outside the gene matches. The CDR3 here is CASSFPGQGGNTIYF. The CDR3 nucleotides are TGTGCCAGCAGCTTCCCAGGACAGGGCGGAAACACCATATATTTT.

This sequence joins TRBV13 and TRBJ2-5, with TRBD2 matching 9 bases. V lost 3 bases and J lost 2; bases outside the gene matches: 7. Germline-derived CDR1 and CDR2 are PRHDT and FYEKMQ (reference sequence). The CDR3 extends over 16 amino acids. As DNA, the CDR3 is TGTGCCAGCAGCTTTGGGGCTAGCGGGGCTCAAGAGACCCAGTACTTC. Amino acid sequence: CASSFGASGAQETQYF. Supplemented by reference TRBV13 and TRBJ2-5, the full variable domain reads AAGVIQSPRHLIKEKRETATLKCYPIPRHDTVYWYQQGPGQDPQFLISFYEKMQSDKGSIPDRFSAQQFSDYHSELNMSSLELGDSALYFCASSFGASGAQETQYFGPGTRLLVL.

This chain joins TRBV29-1 and TRBJ2-7; the match to TRBD1 covers 9 bases. This CDR3 spans 12 amino acids. V lost 7 bases and J lost 3; bases outside the gene matches: 4. From germline, CDR1 is SQVTM and CDR2 ANQGSEA. DNA for the CDR3: TGCAGCGCCGGACAGGGGATCTACGAGCAGTACTTC. Protein sequence: CSAGQGIYEQYF.